This TCR beta chain was profiled in a study of T cell responses to AZD1222 COVID-19 vaccine. Clones were sequenced by immunoSEQ multiplex PCR, and TCRdb holds only the in-frame ones, with some missing. The profile shows over 120,000 clones, 92% of them singletons. This material consisted of peripheral blood, taken 28 days after the second AZD1222 dose. The TCR comes from an adult who received the AZD1222 COVID-19 vaccine.

CDR3 nucleotide sequence: TGTGCCAGCAGTTACCGGGGGGACAGGGGATCCTACGAGCAGTACTTC. This gives the protein CASSYRGDRGSYEQYF. The rearrangement joins TRBV6-2 or TRBV6-3 to TRBJ2-7; 10 nucleotides match TRBD1. V lost 2 bases to trimming and J lost 1 base; unmatched junction nucleotides: 5. The germline V gene has CDR1 MNHEY and CDR2 SVGEGT. This CDR3 has 16 residues.